The clone carrying this T cell receptor beta chain occurred once. The antigen remains undetermined. This specimen comes from a study of T cells in localized non-small cell lung cancer. The germline V gene has CDR1 SGHAT and CDR2 FQNNGV. This CDR3 comprises 15 residues. Trimming cost V 6 bases and J 4 bases, with 18 bases left between them. Sequenced by immunoSEQ multiplex PCR; TCRdb stores in-frame clones only, minus some. The table shows 52,000 or so clones, with roughly 83% occurring only once. General study results and limits: Heterogeneity within the tumor remains possible, as just one region underwent sequencing.

V gene TRBV11-2 combines with J gene TRBJ1-2; the D gene is possibly TRBD1 (5 bases). Sequenced material: peripheral blood mononuclear cells, taken before any cancer treatment. The TCR comes from a man aged 40 to 70 with stage III lung adenocarcinoma. CDR3 coding DNA: TGTGCCAGCAGTCTTACGGGTACAGGCGGCTATGGCTACACCTTC. Translation: CASSLTGTGGYGYTF. The full variable domain, completed using reference TRBV11-2 and TRBJ1-2, is EAGVAQSPRYKIIEKRQSVAFWCNPISGHATLYWYQQILGQGPKLLIQFQNNGVVDDSQLPKDRFSAERLKGVDSTLKIQPAKLEDSAVYLCASSLTGTGGYGYTFGSGTRLTVV.